This TCR beta chain was sequenced in a study of OX40 agonist ivuxolimab in advanced cancers. Overall study findings and caveats: CD8+ T cells averaged more expanded clones than CD4+. Among patients with partial responses at 0.1-3.0 mg/kg, clonal expansion was among the lowest. Blood T cells, both CD4+ and CD8+, expanded clonally by week 6 at 0.1 to 3.0 mg/kg.

Points on this clone: Its cognate antigen is unknown.

This CDR3 is built from 16 residues. Germline assignment: CDR1 LNHDA and CDR2 SQIVND (reference sequence). V shed 1 base and J shed 8 bases, with 18 bases lying between them. This table comes from immunoSEQ multiplex PCR, and its TCRdb copy is limited to in-frame clones, with some not included. The table shows around 57,000 clones, with roughly 89% occurring only once. This TCR was recovered from an adult with an advanced solid tumor such as melanoma, head and neck, liver or kidney cancer. The sequenced sample was CD4+ or CD8+ T cells sorted from blood, obtained in a trial of the OX40 agonist ivuxolimab. The chain uses TRBV19 and TRBJ2-1; D possibly uses TRBD1 or TRBD2 (6 bases each). The CDR3 reads CASSIGGAEVVYEQFF. The CDR3 DNA reads TGTGCCAGTAGTATAGGGGGGGCGGAGGTCGTCTATGAGCAGTTCTTC.